The T cell receptor beta chain described here comes from a study of cytomegalovirus exposure and HLA in healthy donors. Study overall: About 82 million unique TCRs from HLA-typed donors were held in an early release of data. Study conclusions and caveats: Cytomegalovirus association was listed for under 200 TCR beta chains. The records held CMV serostatus as the only immune exposure information. A few V segments could not be told apart, such as TRBV6-2 and TRBV6-3, and were left out.

On this clone itself: What it recognizes is unknown.

V was shortened by 6 bases and J by 7 bases, with 18 bases between the two germline ends. CDR3 length equals 14 residues. CDR1 is MNHEY and CDR2 is SMNVEV in the germline V gene (reference sequence). PCR involved 60 Vbeta and 13 Jbeta primers. Profiled with immunoSEQ multiplex PCR; TCRdb holds only in-frame clones, not every one. The data show more than 100,000 clones, roughly 80% seen once. Sequences were obtained from PBMCs. The sequence was collected from a man in his forties in good health and CMV-seronegative. The V gene is TRBV27, the J gene TRBJ1-2, with D possibly TRBD1 on 5 matching bases. This chain's CDR3 is CASSLATAQGGYTF. Written as DNA, the CDR3 is TGTGCCAGCAGCTTAGCGACAGCCCAGGGTGGCTACACCTTC.